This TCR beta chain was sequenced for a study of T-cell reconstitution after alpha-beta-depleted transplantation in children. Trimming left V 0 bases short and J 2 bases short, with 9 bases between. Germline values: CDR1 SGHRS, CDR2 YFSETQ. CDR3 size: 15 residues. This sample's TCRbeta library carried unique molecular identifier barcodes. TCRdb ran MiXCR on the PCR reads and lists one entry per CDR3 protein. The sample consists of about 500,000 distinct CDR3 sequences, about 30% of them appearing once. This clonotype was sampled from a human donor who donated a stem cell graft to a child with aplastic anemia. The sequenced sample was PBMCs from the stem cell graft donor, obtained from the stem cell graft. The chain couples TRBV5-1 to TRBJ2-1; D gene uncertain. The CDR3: CASSLVGGAYNEQFF. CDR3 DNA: TGCGCCAGCAGCTTGGTGGGTGGAGCCTACAATGAGCAGTTCTTC.